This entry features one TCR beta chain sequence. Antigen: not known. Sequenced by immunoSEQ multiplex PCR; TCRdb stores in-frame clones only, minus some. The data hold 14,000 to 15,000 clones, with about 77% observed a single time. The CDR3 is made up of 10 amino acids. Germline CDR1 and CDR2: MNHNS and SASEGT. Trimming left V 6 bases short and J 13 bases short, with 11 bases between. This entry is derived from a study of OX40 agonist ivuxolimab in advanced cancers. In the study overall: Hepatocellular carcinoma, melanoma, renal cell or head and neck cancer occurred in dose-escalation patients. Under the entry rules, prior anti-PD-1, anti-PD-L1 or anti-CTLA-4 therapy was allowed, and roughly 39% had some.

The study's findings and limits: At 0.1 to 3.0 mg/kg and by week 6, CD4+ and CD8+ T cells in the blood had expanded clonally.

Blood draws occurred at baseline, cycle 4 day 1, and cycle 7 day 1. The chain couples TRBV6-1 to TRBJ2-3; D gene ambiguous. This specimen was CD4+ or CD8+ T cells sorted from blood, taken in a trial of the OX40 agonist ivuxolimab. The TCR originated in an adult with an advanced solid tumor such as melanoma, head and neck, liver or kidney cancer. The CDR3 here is CASSERSKYF. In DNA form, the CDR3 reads TGTGCCAGCAGCGAAAGGTCAAAGTATTTT.